This TCR beta chain was documented in a study of OX40 agonist ivuxolimab in advanced cancers. Assay used: immunoSEQ multiplex PCR; TCRdb lists only in-frame clones, some missing. The data show roughly 70,000 clones, 82% seen once. This clone was seen only once. The CDR3 consists of 15 residues. V was clipped by 6 bases and J by 4 bases, with 16 bases between them. The V gene's germline CDR1 is KGHSH and CDR2 LQKENI. The material sequenced was CD4+ or CD8+ T cells sorted from blood, taken in a trial of the OX40 agonist ivuxolimab. This TCR came from an adult with an advanced solid tumor such as melanoma, head and neck, liver or kidney cancer. V usage is TRBV18 and J usage is TRBJ1-3, with D perhaps TRBD1 (5 bases). The CDR3 loop reads CASSRAPGTGNTIYF. The CDR3 DNA reads as TGTGCCAGCTCTAGGGCCCCTGGGACCGGAAACACCATATATTTT.